This T cell receptor beta chain was captured by sequencing in a study of T-cell reconstitution after alpha-beta-depleted transplantation in children (dated by TCRdb to about 2016). Study-wide context: Using TCR repertoire profiling, the study quantitatively followed how T-cell immune reconstitution unfolded in children after TCRalphabeta/CD19-depleted allogeneic hematopoietic cell transplantation.

The library was generated by PCR. Sequenced on an Illumina HiSeq 2500. Molecular barcoding was employed in the preparation of TCR libraries, with unique molecular identifiers being used to normalize TCRbeta repertoire quantification. In TCRdb, the public reads were trimmed at Q25 with fastp and aligned with MiXCR, with productive beta chains retained. Here each entry gathers all rows of one CDR3 protein and keeps the most common genes and DNA. For this sample the table gives roughly 500,000 distinct CDR3 sequences, of which about a sixth were detected only once. Jointly, the top ten make up approximately 3% of the sample. The CDR3 contains 18 residues, cysteine and phenylalanine counted. The kept DNA is CDR3 alone, 54 bases in frame from the first base. Reading the germline V gene (reference sequence) gives CDR1 DFQATT and CDR2 SNEGSKA. The junction carries 27 bases between V and J, which are trimmed by 6 bases and 2 bases respectively.

This clonotype has just a few counts. It lacks a known antigen. No base qualities exist here, and no much larger clone lies one base off it. This sequence originates from a human donor who donated a stem cell graft to a child with acute lymphoblastic leukemia. The sequence links TRBV20-1 to TRBJ2-3; the D call is tentative, TRBD1 or TRBD2, as each matches 5 bases. The sequencing here drew on PBMCs from the stem cell graft donor, taken from the stem cell graft. Read as DNA, the sequence is TGCAGTGCCGTATCGGGACCTTCCTCCCTATACCCCACAGATACGCAGTATTTT. The translation is CSAVSGPSSLYPTDTQYF.